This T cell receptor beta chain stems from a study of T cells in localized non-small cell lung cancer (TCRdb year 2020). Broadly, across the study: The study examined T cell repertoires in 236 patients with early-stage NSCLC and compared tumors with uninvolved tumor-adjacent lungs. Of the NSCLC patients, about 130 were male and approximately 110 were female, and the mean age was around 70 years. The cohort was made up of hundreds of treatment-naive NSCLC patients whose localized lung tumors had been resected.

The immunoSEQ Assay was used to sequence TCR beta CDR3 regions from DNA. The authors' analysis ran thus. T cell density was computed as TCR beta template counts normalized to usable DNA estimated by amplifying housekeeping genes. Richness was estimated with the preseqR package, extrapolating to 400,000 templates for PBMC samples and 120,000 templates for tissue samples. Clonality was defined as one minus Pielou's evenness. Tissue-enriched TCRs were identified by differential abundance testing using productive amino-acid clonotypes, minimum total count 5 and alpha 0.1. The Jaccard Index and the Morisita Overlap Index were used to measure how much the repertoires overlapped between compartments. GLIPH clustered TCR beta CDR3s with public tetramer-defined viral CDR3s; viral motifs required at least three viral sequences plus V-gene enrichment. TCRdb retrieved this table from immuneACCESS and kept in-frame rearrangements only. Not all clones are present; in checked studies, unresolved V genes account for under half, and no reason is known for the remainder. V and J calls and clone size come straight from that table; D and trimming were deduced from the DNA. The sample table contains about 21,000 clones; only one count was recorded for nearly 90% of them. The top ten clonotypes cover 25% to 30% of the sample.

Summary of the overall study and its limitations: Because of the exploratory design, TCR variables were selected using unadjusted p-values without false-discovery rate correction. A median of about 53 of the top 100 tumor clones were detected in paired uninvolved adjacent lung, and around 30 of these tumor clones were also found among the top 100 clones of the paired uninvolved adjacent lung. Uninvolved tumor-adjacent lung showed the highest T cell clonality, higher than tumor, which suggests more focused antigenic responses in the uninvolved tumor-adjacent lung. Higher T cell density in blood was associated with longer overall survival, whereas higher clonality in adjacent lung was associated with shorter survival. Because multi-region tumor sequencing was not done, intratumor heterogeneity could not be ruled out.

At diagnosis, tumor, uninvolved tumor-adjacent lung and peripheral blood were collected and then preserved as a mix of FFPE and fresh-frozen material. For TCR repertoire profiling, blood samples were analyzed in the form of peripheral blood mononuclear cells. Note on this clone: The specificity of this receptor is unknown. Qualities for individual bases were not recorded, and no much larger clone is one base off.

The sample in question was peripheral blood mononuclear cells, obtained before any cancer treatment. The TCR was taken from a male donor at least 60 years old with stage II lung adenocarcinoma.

This receptor has the CDR3 CASSLDWPPGRGLQETQYF. The sequence in DNA is TGTGCCAGCAGTTTAGATTGGCCGCCAGGGAGAGGACTTCAAGAGACCCAGTACTTC. Rearrangement joined TRBV27 to TRBJ2-5; the D gene assignment is perhaps TRBD1 or TRBD2, with each matching 5 bases. Including the terminal cysteine and phenylalanine, the CDR3 comprises 19 residues. Kept here is only the CDR3 DNA, which spans 57 bases and is read in frame from base 1. A distance of 24 bases separates the germline ends of V and J, which lose 2 bases and 2 bases respectively. The germline V gene (reference sequence) yields MNHEY for CDR1 and SMNVEV for CDR2.